These 6 T cell receptor beta chains originate from one sample sequenced in a study of T cell responses to AZD1222 COVID-19 vaccine. Clones were sequenced by immunoSEQ multiplex PCR, and TCRdb holds only the in-frame ones, with some missing. The repertoire holds roughly 190,000 clones, with under 95% as singletons. Material: peripheral blood, obtained on day 0 of AZD1222 vaccination. The receptors originated from an adult in good health.

This clone was seen once. The CDR3 region is CASSQGSPGGTEAFF. CDR3 DNA: TGCGCCAGCAGCCAAGGTTCGCCGGGGGGTACTGAAGCTTTCTTT. The chain uses TRBV4-3 and TRBJ1-1; D is perhaps TRBD1 (5 bases). This CDR3 region has 15 residues. The germline CDR1 and CDR2 sequences are LGHNA and YSLEER. V was trimmed by 1 base and J by 5 bases, leaving 14 bases between them.

The chain carries TRBV5-1 and TRBJ1-3, with D uncertain. The CDR3 contains 16 residues. The germline gives CDR1 SGHRS, CDR2 YFSETQ. V lost 0 bases and J 0 bases, leaving 10 bases between the germline ends. This CDR3 is CASSLAGLSSGNTIYF. The DNA for the CDR3 is TGCGCCAGCAGCTTGGCGGGTTTGAGCTCTGGAAACACCATATATTTT.

The chain links TRBV2 to TRBJ2-7; 10 bases line up with TRBD1. The V gene's germline CDR1 is SNHLY and CDR2 FYNNEI. The CDR3 has 13 amino acids. J gave up 4 bases and V 4 bases, and 1 base lay outside the gene matches. Written as DNA, the CDR3 is TGTGCCAGCAGTGTGGGACAGGGGTACGAGCAGTACTTC. Translation: CASSVGQGYEQYF. The entire variable domain, with the rest obtained from reference TRBV2 and TRBJ2-7, is as follows: EPEVTQTPSHQVTQMGQEVILRCVPISNHLYFYWYRQILGQKVEFLVSFYNNEISEKSEIFDDQFSVERPDGSNFTLKIRSTKLEDSAMYFCASSVGQGYEQYFGPGTRLTVT.

The chain joins TRBV19 to TRBJ2-1; no clear D. V was clipped by 6 bases and J by 8 bases, with 20 bases between them. The CDR3 contains 15 residues. Germline CDR1 and CDR2: LNHDA and SQIVND (reference sequence). The CDR3: CASSVYSAASDEQFF. The DNA of the CDR3 is TGTGCCAGTAGCGTATACAGTGCGGCGAGCGATGAGCAGTTCTTC.

This rearrangement joins TRBV27 to TRBJ1-4; a weak D match, TRBD1 (5 bases). The CDR3 totals 16 residues. Trimming left V 0 bases short and J 3 bases short, with 11 bases between. Germline CDR1 and CDR2: MNHEY and SMNVEV (reference sequence). The DNA for the CDR3 is TGTGCCAGCAGTTTATCTCGCCGGGGGGCTAATGAAAAACTGTTTTTT. Its protein is CASSLSRRGANEKLFF.

This sequence joins TRBV27 and TRBJ1-5, with TRBD1 as a possible D gene (5 bases). Germline loops: CDR1 MNHEY, CDR2 SMNVEV (reference sequence). The CDR3 length is 15 residues. Deletions cut 5 bases from V and 5 bases from J, with 16 bases between. CDR3 sequence (DNA): TGTGCCAGCAGTCCACTCGACAGATTGGATCAGCCCCAGCATTTT. Translation: CASSPLDRLDQPQHF.